The 24 T cell receptor beta chains given below trace back to one sample, sequenced in a study of T-cell reconstitution after alpha-beta-depleted transplantation in children. Unique molecular identifiers were incorporated into the prepared TCRbeta library. One entry per CDR3 protein, called by TCRdb with MiXCR from the PCR reads. The table lists 190,000 or so distinct CDR3 sequences, over 5.5% of them singletons. The sequenced sample was PBMCs from the stem cell graft donor, obtained from the stem cell graft. The receptors were sampled from a human donor who donated a stem cell graft to a child with Wiskott-Aldrich syndrome.

This clonotype was recorded many times. V and J are TRBV12-3 or TRBV12-4 and TRBJ1-1; no definite D call. V was shortened by 6 bases and J by 7 bases, with 18 bases between the two germline ends. The CDR3 runs 14 residues. CDR3 coding DNA: TGTGCCAGCAGGCGGACCTTTGCCGGGGATGAAGCTTTCTTT. Translation: CASRRTFAGDEAFF.

In this sample, this clonotype turned up many times. The chain recombines TRBV7-7 with TRBJ2-1, with 14 bases that match TRBD2. Germline V gene sequence: CDR1 SSHAT, CDR2 FNYEAQ (reference sequence). The CDR3 covers 16 residues. V trimming: 5 bases; J trimming: 7 bases; junction bases outside the gene matches: 7. The CDR3 DNA is TGTGCCAGCAGCAACCGACTAGCGGGAGGGCCGAATGAGCAGTTCTTC. This sequence encodes CASSNRLAGGPNEQFF. Drawing the rest from reference TRBV7-7 and TRBJ2-1, the complete variable domain is GAGVSQSPRYKVTKRGQDVTLRCDPISSHATLYWYQQALGQGPEFLTYFNYEAQPDKSGLPSDRFSAERPEGSISTLTIQRTEQRDSAMYRCASSNRLAGGPNEQFFGPGTRLTVL.

At least ten counts were recorded for this clonotype. The CDR3 sequence: CASSRYDTQETQYF. CDR3 DNA sequence: TGCGCCAGCAGCCGTTATGACACCCAAGAGACCCAGTACTTC. The chain has TRBV5-1 and TRBJ2-5, with D uncertain. Germline loops: CDR1 SGHRS, CDR2 YFSETQ. V lost 4 bases to trimming and J lost 1 base, with 11 bases between them. The CDR3 consists of 14 residues. Full variable domain (rest looked up from reference TRBV5-1 and TRBJ2-5): KAGVTQTPRYLIKTRGQQVTLSCSPISGHRSVSWYQQTPGQGLQFLFEYFSETQRNKGNFPGRFSGRQFSNSRSEMNVSTLELGDSALYLCASSRYDTQETQYFGPGTRLLVL.

This clonotype showed up just a few times. The V call is TRBV12-3 or TRBV12-4, the J call TRBJ1-2; 7 nucleotides match TRBD1. The CDR3 is 18 amino acids. Trimming cost V 3 bases and J 3 bases; bases outside gene matches: 16. The CDR3 protein is CASSFWNRGVPNDYGYTF. In nucleotides, the CDR3 is TGTGCCAGCAGTTTTTGGAACAGGGGCGTTCCCAACGACTATGGCTACACCTTC.

The V gene is TRBV20-1, the J gene TRBJ2-7; 14 bases are shared with TRBD2. The CDR3 totals 17 residues. Germline V lookup: CDR1 DFQATT, CDR2 SNEGSKA (reference sequence). J lost 4 bases, V lost 3 bases, and 11 bases had no gene match. DNA for the CDR3: TGCAGTGCTAGCCTTTTGACTAGCGGGAGGGCCGGGTACGAGCAGTACTTC. It translates to CSASLLTSGRAGYEQYF.

At least ten counts were recorded for this clonotype. The chain employs TRBV7-2 and TRBJ2-2; D is possibly TRBD1 (5 bases). Trimming removed 5 bases at V and 7 bases at J, with 17 bases between. The CDR3 extends over 15 amino acids. CDR1 is SGHTA and CDR2 is FQGNSA in the germline V gene. The CDR3: CASSPYRSSGGELFF. The DNA for the CDR3 is TGTGCCAGCAGCCCGTACAGGTCCTCGGGCGGGGAGCTGTTTTTT.

This clonotype showed up many times. The chain links TRBV5-4 to TRBJ1-6, with 10 bases identical to TRBD1. In germline, CDR1 is SGHNT, CDR2 YYREEE (reference sequence). The CDR3 runs 16 residues. V gave up 3 bases and J gave up 5 bases; unmatched junction bases: 5. Written as DNA, the CDR3 is TGTGCCAGCAGCTCGGCCGGGACAGGGGATAATTCACCCCTCCACTTT. Its protein is CASSSAGTGDNSPLHF.

The CDR3 here is CASSLSLRGQETQYF. The CDR3 DNA sequence: TGTGCCAGCAGCTTATCCTTGAGGGGGCAAGAGACCCAGTACTTC. This sequence joins TRBV11-2 and TRBJ2-5; D possibly corresponds to TRBD1 (6 bases). This CDR3 contains 15 residues. CDR1 SGHAT and CDR2 FQNNGV come from the germline V gene. V lost 2 bases and J 2 bases, leaving 12 bases between the germline ends.

This clonotype came up many times. The chain employs TRBV12-3 or TRBV12-4 and TRBJ2-5, with D possibly being TRBD1 (5 bases). The CDR3 sequence is 18 residues long. Trimming shortened V by 3 bases and J by 2 bases, and 22 bases separated the two germline ends. CDR3 bases: TGTGCCAGCAGTTTTGAACAGCTTACGGACACGAATCAAGAGACCCAGTACTTC. Translation gives CASSFEQLTDTNQETQYF.

This clonotype came up many times. V usage is TRBV27 and J usage is TRBJ2-3; 10 bases fit TRBD1. The V and J ends lost 7 bases and 5 bases, in that order; junction bases with no gene match: 6. Germline loops: CDR1 MNHEY, CDR2 SMNVEV (reference sequence). The CDR3 covers 14 residues. The CDR3 nucleotides read TGTGCCAGCAACCTAGGACAGGGGGGAGATACGCAGTATTTT. It translates to CASNLGQGGDTQYF.

This clonotype was detected many times. This chain links TRBV5-1 with TRBJ1-2, with unresolved D. The CDR3 contains 12 residues. Per the germline V gene, CDR1 is SGHRS and CDR2 is YFSETQ. Trimming stripped 3 bases from V and 0 bases from J, with 3 bases between. Written as DNA, the CDR3 is TGCGCCAGCAGCTGGTCTAACTATGGCTACACCTTC. This sequence encodes CASSWSNYGYTF. Full variable domain (outside the CDR3, taken from reference TRBV5-1 and TRBJ1-2): KAGVTQTPRYLIKTRGQQVTLSCSPISGHRSVSWYQQTPGQGLQFLFEYFSETQRNKGNFPGRFSGRQFSNSRSEMNVSTLELGDSALYLCASSWSNYGYTFGSGTRLTVV.

This rearrangement joins TRBV19 to TRBJ1-5, with 8 bases aligning to TRBD1. CDR1 is LNHDA, CDR2 SQIVND, per germline (reference sequence). With V trimmed by 4 bases and J by 2 bases, 7 bases remained unmatched. The CDR3 runs 16 residues. CDR3 DNA sequence: TGTGCCAGTAGTACTGGACCGGGACAGGGCAATCAGCCCCAGCATTTT. Translating it yields CASSTGPGQGNQPQHF.

The genes are TRBV10-2 and TRBJ2-1; the D is unclear. V was pared by 1 base and J by 8 bases, with 6 bases between. There are 12 residues in the CDR3. Germline lookup yields CDR1 WSHSY and CDR2 SAAADI. CDR3: CASSEYGDEQFF. In DNA form, the CDR3 reads TGCGCCAGCAGTGAGTACGGAGATGAGCAGTTCTTC.

This clonotype was detected many times. The V gene is TRBV12-3 or TRBV12-4, the J gene TRBJ1-5; 11 bases map to TRBD1. V was clipped by 1 base and J by 5 bases; unmatched bases: 4. The CDR3 covers 16 residues. The CDR3 nucleotides read TGTGCCAGCAGTTTAGTGGGACAGGGGGACCATCAGCCCCAGCATTTT. Translated, it gives CASSLVGQGDHQPQHF.

This clonotype has a count of ten or more. The V call is TRBV7-2, the J call TRBJ2-2; no clear D gene. CDR3 length equals 14 residues. Trimming left V 1 base short and J 0 bases short, with 3 bases between. Germline V lookup: CDR1 SGHTA, CDR2 FQGNSA. CDR3 protein: CASSLDANTGELFF. The DNA for the CDR3 is TGTGCCAGCAGCTTAGACGCGAACACCGGGGAGCTGTTTTTT.

There are a few counts of this clonotype. The chain combines TRBV9 with TRBJ2-7; D is possibly TRBD1 (6 bases). CDR1 and CDR2 (germline): SGDLS, YYNGEE. V lost 0 bases and J lost 1, with 11 bases in between. The CDR3 spans 15 residues. CDR3: CASSVGAGTSYEQYF. The CDR3 DNA follows: TGTGCCAGCAGCGTAGGGGCAGGGACATCCTACGAGCAGTACTTC.

This clonotype was seen many times. The gene calls are TRBV19 and TRBJ1-5, with 9 bases fitting TRBD1. The CDR3 has 13 residues. The junction had 3 bases not matched to a gene; V was cut back by 10 bases and J by 2 bases. Per germline, CDR1 LNHDA and CDR2 SQIVND (reference sequence). The CDR3, as DNA: TGTGCCACCTGGACAGGGGGCAATCAGCCCCAGCATTTT. It translates to CATWTGGNQPQHF.

This clonotype was counted at least ten times. J is TRBJ1-1 and V is TRBV12-3 or TRBV12-4; D remains ambiguous. The germline V and J ends were trimmed by 3 bases and 5 bases, with 13 bases remaining between them. The CDR3 has 14 amino acids. As DNA, the CDR3 is TGTGCCAGCAGTTTGACCCACCGCCGAACTGAAGCTTTCTTT. Its translation: CASSLTHRRTEAFF.

This clonotype was seen ten or more times. The chain combines TRBV5-1 with TRBJ2-7; possible D gene TRBD1, 5 bases. This CDR3 is 16 amino acids long. V shed 3 bases and J shed 0 bases, with 16 bases lying between them. Germline CDR1 reads SGHRS; CDR2 reads YFSETQ. The CDR3 sequence: CASSSDSVFVSYEQYF. The DNA of the CDR3 is TGCGCCAGCAGCTCAGACAGCGTCTTTGTCTCCTACGAGCAGTACTTC.

The sample holds many counts of this clonotype. The chain carries TRBV5-1 and TRBJ2-1; D unclear. CDR3 length equals 14 residues. V lost 2 bases and J lost 1, with 7 bases in between. Germline CDR1 SGHRS, CDR2 YFSETQ. The DNA for the CDR3 is TGCGCCAGCAGCTTAGGCCCATCCTACAATGAGCAGTTCTTC. Its protein product is CASSLGPSYNEQFF. Supplemented by reference TRBV5-1 and TRBJ2-1, the full variable domain reads KAGVTQTPRYLIKTRGQQVTLSCSPISGHRSVSWYQQTPGQGLQFLFEYFSETQRNKGNFPGRFSGRQFSNSRSEMNVSTLELGDSALYLCASSLGPSYNEQFFGPGTRLTVL.

This clonotype has a count of ten or more. The chain links TRBV2 to TRBJ1-6; D is undetermined. Germline values: CDR1 SNHLY, CDR2 FYNNEI. The V end was cut by 4 bases, the J end by 7 bases, with 8 bases between. The CDR3 runs to 13 residues. The CDR3 here is CASSVERNSPLHF. The CDR3 DNA sequence: TGTGCCAGCAGTGTGGAAAGAAATTCACCCCTCCACTTT. The variable domain in full, with the rest retrieved from reference TRBV2 and TRBJ1-6, is EPEVTQTPSHQVTQMGQEVILRCVPISNHLYFYWYRQILGQKVEFLVSFYNNEISEKSEIFDDQFSVERPDGSNFTLKIRSTKLEDSAMYFCASSVERNSPLHFGNGTRLTVT.

This clonotype was found many times. CDR3 coding DNA: TGTGCCAGCAGCGGGGGACCTGAGCAGTTCTTC. Its protein product is CASSGGPEQFF. V gene TRBV11-2 combines with J gene TRBJ2-1; perhaps D is TRBD1 or TRBD2 (5 bases each). CDR3 size: 11 residues. V dropped 5 bases and J dropped 9 bases, with 8 bases sitting between them. Germline V gene lookup returns CDR1 SGHAT and CDR2 FQNNGV. The full variable domain, its missing parts supplied by reference TRBV11-2 and TRBJ2-1, is EAGVAQSPRYKIIEKRQSVAFWCNPISGHATLYWYQQILGQGPKLLIQFQNNGVVDDSQLPKDRFSAERLKGVDSTLKIQPAKLEDSAVYLCASSGGPEQFFGPGTRLTVL.

In its sample, this clonotype was seen many times. This chain joins TRBV6-5 and TRBJ1-1, with D possibly matching TRBD1 (6 bases). The V end was cut by 3 bases, the J end by 1 base, with 9 bases between. Germline CDR1 MNHEY, CDR2 SVGAGI. The CDR3 is 14 amino acids. Written as DNA, the CDR3 is TGTGCCAGCAGTTATAGGGGGGAGAACACTGAAGCTTTCTTT. Residues: CASSYRGENTEAFF.

In its sample, this clonotype was seen many times. This chain joins TRBV7-2 and TRBJ2-7; 7 nucleotides match TRBD1. Germline V gives CDR1 SGHTA, CDR2 FQGNSA. Losses at the gene ends were 5 bases for V and 2 bases for J; bases not matched to a gene: 9. This CDR3 is 15 amino acids long. CDR3 sequence (DNA): TGTGCCAGCAGCCACTGGACAGGAAGCACCTACGAGCAGTACTTC. Translating gives CASSHWTGSTYEQYF.